This T cell receptor beta chain was sequenced for a study of blood T cell repertoires in COVID-19. Study overall: Acute and convalescent COVID-19 samples came from the United States, Italy and Spain. T cells, B-cell-depleted T cells, or PBMCs supplied cDNA or gDNA.

The V gene lost 1 base and the J gene lost 8 bases, with 9 bases spanning the gap. This CDR3 has 14 residues. Germline V gene data show CDR1 as LGHNA and CDR2 as YSLEER. Under the authors' procedure: For nucleated cells, counts were estimated from reference gene primer amplification. Profiling relied on immunoSEQ multiplex PCR, and the TCRdb table lists in-frame clones only, not all of them. For V, J and clone size, that table is used; D and trimming come from the DNA. There are roughly 150,000 clones in the sample; under 90% occur only once, and roughly 2% lies in the top ten. The chain has TRBV4-3 and TRBJ1-6; D ambiguous. This TCR was recovered from a woman of 80 years or more with acute or convalescent COVID-19. Sequenced input: peripheral blood. Here the CDR3 reads CASSQGRAHSPLHF. The CDR3 DNA reads as TGCGCCAGCAGCCAAGGGAGGGCCCATTCACCCCTCCACTTT.